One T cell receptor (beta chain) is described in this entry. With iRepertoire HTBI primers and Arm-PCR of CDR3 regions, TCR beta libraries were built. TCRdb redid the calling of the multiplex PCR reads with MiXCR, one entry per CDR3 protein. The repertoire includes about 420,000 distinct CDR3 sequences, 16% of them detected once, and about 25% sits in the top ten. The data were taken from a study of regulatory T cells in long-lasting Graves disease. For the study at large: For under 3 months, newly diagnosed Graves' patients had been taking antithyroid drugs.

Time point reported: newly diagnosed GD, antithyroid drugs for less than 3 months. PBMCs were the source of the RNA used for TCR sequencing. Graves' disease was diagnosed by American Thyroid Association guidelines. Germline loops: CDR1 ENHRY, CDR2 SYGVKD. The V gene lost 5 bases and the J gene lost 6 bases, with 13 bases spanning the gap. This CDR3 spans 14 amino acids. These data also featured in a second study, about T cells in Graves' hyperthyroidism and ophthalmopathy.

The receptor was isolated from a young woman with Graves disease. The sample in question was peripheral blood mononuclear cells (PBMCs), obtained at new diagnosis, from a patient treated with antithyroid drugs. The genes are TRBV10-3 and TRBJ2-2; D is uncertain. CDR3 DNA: TGTGCCATCAGTAGGACCTTGGGGTCCGGGGAGCTGTTTTTT. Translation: CAISRTLGSGELFF.